This TCR beta chain was found in a study of T cells in Graves' hyperthyroidism and ophthalmopathy. Study-wide findings and caveats: Blood samples included most of the expanded thyroid clonotypes exceeding 0.001.

Unmatched junction bases numbered 15, after V lost 6 bases and J lost 3 bases. Germline V gene lookup returns CDR1 DFQATT and CDR2 SNEGSKA (reference sequence). The CDR3 has 16 amino acids. TCR beta CDR3 sequences were amplified from RNA transcripts. First-round RT-PCR of the TCR CDR3 relied on the HTBI primer set. TCRdb called the multiplex PCR reads again in MiXCR, with one record for every CDR3 protein. Here the sample spans a few hundred thousand distinct CDR3 sequences, 13% to 15% being singletons. This clonotype was recorded at least ten times. What it recognizes is unknown. This sequence originates from a woman in her forties or fifties with Graves' hyperthyroidism that later progressed to Graves' ophthalmopathy. This chain links TRBV20-1 with TRBJ2-3, with 7 bases aligning to TRBD2. Sequenced sample: blood. The CDR3 DNA reads as TGCAGTGCCCCGCCCGTTCCGGACGGGAGGACAGATACGCAGTATTTT. Protein: CSAPPVPDGRTDTQYF.